The clone carrying this T cell receptor (beta chain) has ten or more counts. As yet, its antigen is unknown. These data are taken from a study of T cells in Graves' hyperthyroidism and ophthalmopathy. Study outcomes and limitations: Ophthalmopathy, as predicted by the model, came a median around 7 months after the prediction.

Amplified TCR beta CDR3 regions came from RNA transcripts. RT-PCR in the first round (using the HTBI primer set) targeted the TCR CDR3. TCRdb fed the multiplex PCR reads into MiXCR, producing one record per CDR3 protein. This table has around 430,000 distinct CDR3 sequences, more than 12% appearing once. V was pared by 6 bases and J by 0 bases, with 32 bases between. Germline assignment: CDR1 DFQATT and CDR2 SNEGSKA (reference sequence). The CDR3 has 20 residues. When ophthalmopathy did not progress within 18 months, Graves' hyperthyroidism was considered stable. The chain carries TRBV20-1 and TRBJ2-5; TRBD1 is a possible D gene (5 bases). The source of this sequence is a woman in her 30s with Graves' hyperthyroidism. The material sequenced was blood. Written as DNA, the CDR3 is TGCAGTGCCGCCGTTGAGTGGAAGGGGCCCCCACAGTGGTACCAAGAGACCCAGTACTTC. It yields the protein CSAAVEWKGPPQWYQETQYF.